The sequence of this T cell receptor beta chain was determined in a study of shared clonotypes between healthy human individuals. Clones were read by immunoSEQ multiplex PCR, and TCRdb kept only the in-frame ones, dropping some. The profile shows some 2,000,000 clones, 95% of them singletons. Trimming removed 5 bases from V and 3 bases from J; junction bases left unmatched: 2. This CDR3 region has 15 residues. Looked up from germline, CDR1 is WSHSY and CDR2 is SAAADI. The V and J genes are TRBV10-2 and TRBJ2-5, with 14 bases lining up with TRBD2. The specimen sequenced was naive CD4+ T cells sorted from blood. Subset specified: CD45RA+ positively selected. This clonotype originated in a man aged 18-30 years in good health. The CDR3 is CASSTGLAGEETQYF. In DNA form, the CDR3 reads TGCGCCAGCAGTACGGGACTAGCGGGAGAAGAGACCCAGTACTTC.